Detailed here is one T cell receptor (beta chain). The antigen is not known. Previously, flow cytometry had revealed CD8+CD57+ cell expansion in the patients chosen for sequencing. Untreated patients provided the blood samples, with no therapy given before sampling. The data were taken from a study of CD8+CD57+ T cells in acquired aplastic anemia. Study context: Yields of DNA that came from sorted CD4+ and CD8+ cells averaged 3.2 ug.

Profiling of TCR beta VDJ combinations and CDR3 sequences used genomic DNA as template. MiXCR, applied by TCRdb to the reads, yields one record per CDR3 protein. The top ten hold 2.5% to 4% of the sample, which has 150,000 to 200,000 distinct CDR3 sequences, roughly 45% seen once. The study's findings and limits: A set of roughly 27 CD8+ CDR3 sequences was shared between patients and controls, and these sequences appeared highly expressed in patients. The CD8+ Simpson's diversity of patients and controls was not significantly different.

V was pared by 7 bases and J by 4 bases, with 3 bases of the junction left unmatched. Germline values: CDR1 MGHDK, CDR2 SYGVNS. CDR3 length equals 12 residues. The J gene is TRBJ1-2, the V gene TRBV25-1; 7 bases line up with TRBD1. Sequencing was performed on sorted CD4+, CD8+, or CD8+CD57+ T cells (not recorded which) from PBMCs. The TCR was taken from a human donor with aplastic anemia. The CDR3 DNA reads as TGTGCCAGCATGGGACAGCCCTATGGCTACACCTTC. Its protein product is CASMGQPYGYTF.